This T cell receptor (beta chain) was identified during a study of identical twins. TCRdb independently ran MiXCR on the 5' RACE reads; one entry per CDR3 protein. The sample records 400,000 to 550,000 distinct CDR3 sequences, approximately 25% being singletons. This CDR3 contains 14 residues. Trimming removed 6 bases from V and 0 bases from J, with 6 bases in between. Germline values: CDR1 SNHLY, CDR2 FYNNEI. The sample also formed part of further work on T cells expressing NK-cell markers. That study reports: NKG2C+ dominant clonotypes from several donors made up about 1.0-7.5% of CD8+ T cells. The HCMV specificity of the expanded NKG2C+ T cell clones stayed unresolved.

The V gene is TRBV2, the J gene TRBJ2-6; D not certain. Sequencing input: CD4+ T cells sorted from blood. The sequence was collected from a woman aged 18 to 35 in good health. The CDR3: CASRTASGANVLTF. DNA for the CDR3: TGTGCCAGCAGAACAGCCTCTGGGGCCAACGTCCTGACTTTC.